This T cell receptor (beta chain) was recorded in a study of shared clonotypes between healthy human individuals. Study-level information: The donor pool was made up of two women and three men aged 18 to 49. Every donor yielded three CD4 naive, three CD4 memory, two CD8 naive and one CD8 memory plate.

Germline V gene lookup returns CDR1 MNHNS and CDR2 SASEGT. CDR3 length equals 14 residues. V lost 3 bases to trimming and J lost 1 base, with 9 bases between them. Terminally differentiated effector memory CD45RA+ cells were excluded from the naive CD8 cells, which were CD45RO-negative and positively selected for CCR7. All donors were Caucasian adults living in Nashville, Tennessee. Authors' analysis steps: For the immunoSEQ data, sequences were junction-only without quality scores, so filtering differed. The table came from immunoSEQ multiplex PCR; TCRdb's copy has only in-frame clones and leaves some out. V and J calls plus clone size are reproduced from that table; the DNA served to infer D and trimming. The profile shows over 2 million clones, less than 95% of them singletons.

This chain uses TRBV6-1 with TRBJ1-2; D not resolved. Sequencing used naive CD8+ T cells sorted from blood. This sequence was found in a man aged 18 to 35 in good health. The chain's CDR3 is CASSEVDNNYGYTF. The CDR3, as DNA: TGTGCCAGCAGTGAGGTCGACAATAACTATGGCTACACCTTC.